This T cell receptor beta chain was identified during a study of T cells after yellow fever vaccination. Study-level results: Clonotypes shared by both compartments, CD4 and CD8, made up a small share. Contamination by abundant bulk-population clonotypes could be present in FACS-sorted repertoires.

CDR1 and CDR2 from the germline V gene are SGHNT and YENEEA. V was shortened by 5 bases and J by 2 bases, with 16 bases between the two germline ends. CDR3 length: 16 residues. TCRdb reanalysed the 5' RACE reads using MiXCR and keeps one entry per CDR3 protein. The sample carries about 310,000 distinct CDR3 sequences, around 3.6% recorded once. This clonotype was seen more than once but under ten times. The antigen is unknown. The sample was PBMCs, taken on the day of the yellow fever booster vaccination. V gene TRBV11-3 combines with J gene TRBJ2-1; D may be TRBD2 (6 bases). This sequence originates from a young man who received the YFV17D yellow fever vaccine. CDR3 bases: TGTGCCAGCAGCCATCGGGACTCCGAGGCCTACAATGAGCAGTTCTTC. Amino acid sequence: CASSHRDSEAYNEQFF.